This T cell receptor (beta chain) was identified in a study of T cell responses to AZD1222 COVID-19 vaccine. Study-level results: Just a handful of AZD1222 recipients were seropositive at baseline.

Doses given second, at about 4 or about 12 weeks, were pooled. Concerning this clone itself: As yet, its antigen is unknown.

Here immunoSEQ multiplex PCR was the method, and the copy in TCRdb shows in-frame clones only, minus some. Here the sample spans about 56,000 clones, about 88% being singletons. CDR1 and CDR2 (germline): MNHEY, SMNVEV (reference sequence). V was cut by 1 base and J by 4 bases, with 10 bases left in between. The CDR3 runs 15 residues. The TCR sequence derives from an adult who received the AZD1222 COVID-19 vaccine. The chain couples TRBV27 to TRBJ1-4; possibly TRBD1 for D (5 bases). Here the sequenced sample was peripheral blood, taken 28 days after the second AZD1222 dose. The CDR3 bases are TGTGCCAGCAGTTTATTCGCGGGGCATAATGAAAAACTGTTTTTT. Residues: CASSLFAGHNEKLFF.